The sequence of this T cell receptor beta chain was determined in a study of T-cell memory formation after mild COVID-19. TCRdb reanalysed the 5' RACE reads using MiXCR and keeps one entry per CDR3 protein. The table shows around 430,000 distinct CDR3 sequences, with about 17% occurring only once. There are 17 residues in the CDR3. CDR1 LNHNV and CDR2 YYDKDF come from the germline V gene (reference sequence). J gave up 7 bases and V 0 bases, and 9 bases lay outside the gene matches. The chain carries TRBV15 and TRBJ1-4, with 9 bases that match TRBD1. This TCR derives from a man aged 18 to 30 who had mild COVID-19 (a few samples of this study predate the infection). Cell type and time point are not known. Sequencing was done on a sample of PBMCs or a T cell subset sorted from them (not recorded which). CDR3 nucleotides: TGTGCCACCAGCAGAGACCCTTCCGGGACAGGGATTGAAAAACTGTTTTTT. Translated, it gives CATSRDPSGTGIEKLFF.